This TCR beta chain was captured in a study of blood T cell repertoires in COVID-19. Overall study context: Acute and convalescent COVID-19 samples came from the United States, Italy and Spain.

Source study methods: Quantification of nucleated cells was approximated via reference gene primer amplification. Some clones are missing from TCRdb's copy, which holds only in-frame ones; the method was immunoSEQ multiplex PCR. V and J calls and clone size are as listed in that table; D and trimming were resolved from the DNA. Of 97,000 or so clones in the sample, roughly four fifths were seen once. Germline CDR1 and CDR2: LNHDA and SQIVND (reference sequence). The CDR3 extends over 12 amino acids. The V end was cut by 3 bases, the J end by 7 bases, with 9 bases between. This clone was recorded only once.

The clonotype was recovered from a man between 60 and 75 years old with acute or convalescent COVID-19. The chain joins TRBV19 to TRBJ1-2; D is undetermined. Input material: peripheral blood. CDR3 bases: TGTGCCAGTAGTATCCTAAGCGGTGGCTACACCTTC. It specifies CASSILSGGYTF.